This record covers a single T cell receptor (beta chain). Its target is unknown. The data were obtained in a study of cytomegalovirus exposure and HLA in healthy donors. Study results and caveats: It was approximately 160 TCR beta chains that were listed as cytomegalovirus-associated. Judged likely to be a sequencing artifact was a cluster of highly shared sequence variants. As a later analysis showed, a missense DCLRE1C variant was linked to trimming of TCR beta V- and J-genes.

13 Jbeta primers and 60 Vbeta primers were used for the PCR. Libraries were prepared by immunoSEQ multiplex PCR; TCRdb keeps only in-frame clonotypes and omits some of them. The sample has some 150,000 clones; 72% are singletons. This CDR3 has 12 residues. Germline loops: CDR1 SQVTM, CDR2 ANQGSEA. Trimming took off 4 bases at V and 0 bases at J, with 7 bases between the two ends. V usage is TRBV29-1 and J usage is TRBJ2-7, with D uncertain. The TCR sequence derives from a man aged 45-65 years in good health and CMV-seropositive. Material for sequencing was PBMCs. The CDR3 region is CSVAKSSYEQYF. The CDR3 nucleotides read TGCAGCGTTGCCAAGAGCTCCTACGAGCAGTACTTC.